Below, 19 T cell receptor beta chains from the same sample are listed, as sequenced in a study of shared clonotypes between healthy human individuals. Profiled with immunoSEQ multiplex PCR; TCRdb holds only in-frame clones, not every one. Counted here are about 1.5 million clones, roughly 96% occurring once; the ten biggest clones make up over 1%. Sequencing was carried out using naive CD4+ T cells sorted from blood. Specified subset: CD45RA+ positively selected. The receptors shown here come from a man aged 30 to 39 in good health.

The genes are TRBV4-1 and TRBJ2-7; D might be TRBD2 (5 bases). The germline V gene encodes CDR1 MGHRA and CDR2 YSYEKL. The length of the CDR3 is 14 residues. The V end was cut by 4 bases, the J end by 3 bases, with 13 bases between. For the CDR3, the DNA is TGCGCCAGCAGCCTTACCGACGGGGTCTACGAGCAGTACTTC. Amino acids: CASSLTDGVYEQYF.

As DNA, the CDR3 is TGTGCCATCAGGGCCCTCCTGGGGGGTAGCGGGAATTCCTACGAGCAGTACTTC. It is translated as CAIRALLGGSGNSYEQYF. The chain employs TRBV10-3 and TRBJ2-7; TRBD2 matches at 8 bases. Looked up from germline, CDR1 is ENHRY and CDR2 is SYGVKD. Losses at the gene ends were 6 bases for V and 1 base for J; bases not matched to a gene: 17. The CDR3 covers 18 residues.

This chain links TRBV18 with TRBJ2-6, with 8 bases identical to TRBD1. Germline CDR1 reads KGHSH; CDR2 reads LQKENI. V lost 6 bases, J lost 0 bases, and 10 bases stayed unmatched. The length of the CDR3 is 18 residues. The CDR3 coding sequence is TGTGCCAGCTCGCGGACGGGACAGGCTTTCTCTGGGGCCAACGTCCTGACTTTC. It encodes CASSRTGQAFSGANVLTF.

The chain has TRBV23-1 and TRBJ2-1, with D uncertain. TRBV23-1 belongs to the ORF category, with a function that is uncertain. Trimming shortened V by 4 bases and J by 4 bases, and 2 bases separated the two germline ends. CDR3 length: 11 residues. CDR3 sequence reads: CASSPYNEQFF. For the CDR3, the DNA is TGCGCCAGCAGTCCGTACAATGAGCAGTTCTTC.

The V and J genes are TRBV25-1 and TRBJ2-7, with D tentatively TRBD1 or TRBD2 (5 bases each). This CDR3 region has 14 residues. CDR1 and CDR2 from the germline V gene are MGHDK and SYGVNS. V was pared by 6 bases and J by 6 bases, with 18 bases between. CDR3 region: CASSSSGTQGEQYF. The CDR3 nucleotides are TGTGCCAGCAGCAGCTCCGGGACGCAAGGCGAGCAGTACTTC.

J is TRBJ2-3 and V is TRBV28; 7 bases are a match to TRBD1. Germline CDR1 MDHEN, CDR2 SYDVKM. CDR3 length equals 16 residues. J lost 1 base, V lost 5 bases, and 9 bases had no gene match. The chain's CDR3 is CASSPRQGGGTDTQYF. The CDR3 DNA is TGTGCCAGCAGTCCCCGACAGGGTGGAGGCACAGATACGCAGTATTTT.

The rearrangement uses TRBV1 and TRBJ2-2; whether TRBD2, the table's D call, matches the DNA was not checked. TRBV1 is a recognized pseudogene. The CDR3 runs 15 residues. Written as DNA, the CDR3 is TGCACCAGCAGCCACGTGGACGGAGGACCGGGGGAGCTGTTTTTT. Translating it yields CTSSHVDGGPGELFF.

The CDR3 spells CATSGGLLYEQYF. CDR3 nucleotide sequence: TGTGCCACCAGCGGGGGACTTCTGTACGAGCAGTACTTC. The gene calls are TRBV15 and TRBJ2-7; tentative D call: TRBD2 (6 bases). Per germline, CDR1 LNHNV and CDR2 YYDKDF (reference sequence). Trimming removed 5 bases at V and 4 bases at J, with 12 bases between. The CDR3 is 13 amino acids.

The chain couples TRBV30 to TRBJ1-5, with D maybe TRBD1 (6 bases). Germline CDR1 is GTSNPN and CDR2 is SVGIG (reference sequence). There are 13 residues in the CDR3. Trimming removed 5 bases at V and 3 bases at J, with 11 bases between. The CDR3: CAWAAGDNQPQHF. DNA of the CDR3: TGTGCCTGGGCGGCAGGGGACAATCAGCCCCAGCATTTT.

The V and J genes are TRBV5-4 and TRBJ1-1, with unresolved D. This CDR3 has 15 amino acids. V was clipped by 6 bases and J by 0 bases, with 15 bases between them. The germline V gene has CDR1 SGHNT and CDR2 YYREEE (reference sequence). CDR3: CASTSAGNMNTEAFF. The CDR3 DNA follows: TGTGCCAGCACCTCTGCCGGGAATATGAACACTGAAGCTTTCTTT.

V gene TRBV7-9 combines with J gene TRBJ2-4; 11 bases are shared with TRBD1. CDR3 length equals 17 residues. V shed 1 base, J shed 0 bases, and the junction held 2 bases outside the gene matches. The germline gives CDR1 SEHNR, CDR2 FQNEAQ (reference sequence). The CDR3 DNA reads TGTGCCAGCAGCTTAGAGGACAGGGGGCTAGCCAAAAACATTCAGTACTTC. It codes for CASSLEDRGLAKNIQYF. Based on the CDR3 plus reference TRBV7-9 and TRBJ2-4, the full variable domain is DTGVSQNPRHKITKRGQNVTFRCDPISEHNRLYWYRQTLGQGPEFLTYFQNEAQLEKSRLLSDRFSAERPKGSFSTLEIQRTEQGDSAMYLCASSLEDRGLAKNIQYFGAGTRLSVL.

The chain recombines TRBV7-8 with TRBJ2-7; D gene unclear. Germline V lookup: CDR1 SGHVS, CDR2 FQNEAQ. CDR3 size: 16 residues. V was shortened by 0 bases and J by 4 bases, with 16 bases between the two germline ends. This chain's CDR3 is CASSLASSIVGYEQYF. For the CDR3, the DNA is TGTGCCAGCAGCTTAGCCTCCTCGATCGTCGGGTACGAGCAGTACTTC.

The chain joins TRBV28 to TRBJ2-7; D unresolved. V was pared by 8 bases and J by 5 bases, with 19 bases between. The CDR3 totals 14 residues. Germline CDR1 and CDR2: MDHEN and SYDVKM. DNA for the CDR3: TGTGCCAGCGTATTGAGCGCGAGTAGAGACGAGCAGTACTTC. Translated, it gives CASVLSASRDEQYF.

This sequence joins TRBV29-1 and TRBJ2-2; weak D call: TRBD2 (5 bases). The CDR3 is 14 residues long. Trimming cost V 4 bases and J 4 bases, with 13 bases left between them. The germline V gene encodes CDR1 SQVTM and CDR2 ANQGSEA. CDR3 coding DNA: TGCAGCGTTGGGACTCTCCTGGGCACCGGGGAGCTGTTTTTT. Its protein is CSVGTLLGTGELFF.

The V and J genes are TRBV9 and TRBJ2-7, with no clear D. The ends were cut back, 0 bases at V and 9 bases at J, with 16 bases in the middle. CDR1 SGDLS and CDR2 YYNGEE come from the germline V gene. The CDR3 consists of 14 residues. The CDR3 coding sequence is TGTGCCAGCAGCGTAGGAGACCCGGTTCAACCGCAGTACTTC. Encoded protein: CASSVGDPVQPQYF.

This chain uses TRBV25-1 with TRBJ2-3, with D uncertain. V lost 6 bases, J lost 1 base, and 11 bases lay in between. The CDR3 consists of 14 residues. The V gene's germline CDR1 is MGHDK and CDR2 SYGVNS. DNA for the CDR3: TGTGCCAGCAGCCACCTCGGCCGCACAGATACGCAGTATTTT. It yields the protein CASSHLGRTDTQYF.

In its sample, this clone was seen once. The V call is TRBV7-9, the J call TRBJ2-3; D not resolved. This CDR3 comprises 15 residues. With 4 bases removed from V and 0 bases from J, the gap between germline ends came to 11 bases. Germline loops: CDR1 SEHNR, CDR2 FQNEAQ (reference sequence). CDR3 sequence (DNA): TGTGCCAGCAGCTCCCCAGCCTTCAGCACAGATACGCAGTATTTT. It translates to CASSSPAFSTDTQYF.

The chain combines TRBV4-3 with TRBJ2-7, with 7 positions matching TRBD2. J gave up 6 bases and V 0 bases, and 5 bases lay outside the gene matches. This CDR3 region has 14 residues. Germline V lookup: CDR1 LGHNA, CDR2 YSLEER. The CDR3 here is CASSQEGRGGEQYF. The CDR3 coding sequence is TGCGCCAGCAGCCAAGAGGGGAGGGGCGGCGAGCAGTACTTC.

This clone was seen more than once but under ten times. This sequence joins TRBV10-1 and TRBJ1-1, with TRBD1 matching 8 bases. CDR1 and CDR2 from the germline V gene are WNHNN and SYGVQD (reference sequence). The CDR3 has 12 residues. Losses at the gene ends were 10 bases for V and 1 base for J; bases not matched to a gene: 2. CDR3 bases: TGCGCCACCCAGGGGGCGAACACTGAAGCTTTCTTT. Its protein is CATQGANTEAFF.